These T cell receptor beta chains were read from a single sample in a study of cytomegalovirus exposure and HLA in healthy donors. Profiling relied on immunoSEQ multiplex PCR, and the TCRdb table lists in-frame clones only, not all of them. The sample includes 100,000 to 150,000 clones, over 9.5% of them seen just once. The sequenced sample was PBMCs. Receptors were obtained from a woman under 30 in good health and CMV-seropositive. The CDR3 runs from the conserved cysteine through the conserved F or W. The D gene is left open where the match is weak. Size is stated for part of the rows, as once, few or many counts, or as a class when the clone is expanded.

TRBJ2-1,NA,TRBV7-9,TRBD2,TGTGCCAGCCTTACTTCCCTAGCGGGAGGATCCAATGAGCAGTTCTTC,CASLTSLAGGSNEQFF
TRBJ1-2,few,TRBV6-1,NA,TGTGCCAGCAGTGAAGACGCAGACAGAGACTATGGCTACACCTTC,CASSEDADRDYGYTF
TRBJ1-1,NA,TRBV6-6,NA,TGTGCCAGCAGTTACGCGGCAGGGGAACGTGAAGCTTTCTTT,CASSYAAGEREAFF
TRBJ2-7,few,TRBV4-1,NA,TGCGCCAGCAGCCACTCCGGGGAAGGCTCCTACGAGCAGTACTTC,CASSHSGEGSYEQYF
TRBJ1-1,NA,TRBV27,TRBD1,TGTGCCAGCAGTTTATTTGAGGGGGCCGAAGCTTTCTTT,CASSLFEGAEAFF
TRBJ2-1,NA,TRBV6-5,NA,TGTGCCAGCAGCGACGTGGGAGTGGGCAATGAGCAGTTCTTC,CASSDVGVGNEQFF
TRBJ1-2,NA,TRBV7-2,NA,TGTGCCAGCAGCTTAGAGCAGGGCCCTATTAGCTACACCTTC,CASSLEQGPISYTF
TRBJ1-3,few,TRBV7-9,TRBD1,TGTGCCAGCAGCCCAGGGGGAGGCTCTGGAAACACCATATATTTT,CASSPGGGSGNTIYF
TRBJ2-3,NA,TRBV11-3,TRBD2,TGTGCCAGCAGCCCAGGCCAGCGGGGTGCAGCAGATACGCAGTATTTT,CASSPGQRGAADTQYF
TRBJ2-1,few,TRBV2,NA,TGTGCCAGCAGTGGTAGCCGGATCTCTGAGCAGTTCTTC,CASSGSRISEQFF
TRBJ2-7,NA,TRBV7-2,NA,TGTGCCAGCAGTGCCGGGATTCCCTACGAGCAGTACTTC,CASSAGIPYEQYF
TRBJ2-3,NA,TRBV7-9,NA,TGTGCCAGCAGCTTAGTGGGGCTTAGCACAGATACGCAGTATTTT,CASSLVGLSTDTQYF
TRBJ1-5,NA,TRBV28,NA,TGTGCCAGCAGTTCCCCGGAGCCCCAGCATTTT,CASSSPEPQHF
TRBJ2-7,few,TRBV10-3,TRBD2,TGTGCCATCAGTGTCCATAGCGGGAGGGACCACGGGGGCGAGCAGTACTTC,CAISVHSGRDHGGEQYF
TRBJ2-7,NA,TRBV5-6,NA,TGTGCCAGCAGCCGTCAGACTTGGGCCTACGAGCAGTACTTC,CASSRQTWAYEQYF
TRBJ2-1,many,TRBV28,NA,TGTGCCAGCAGTACGCAGGTGGGGGGTTACAATGAGCAGTTCTTC,CASSTQVGGYNEQFF
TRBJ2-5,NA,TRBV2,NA,TGTGCCAGCAGTGGCCCTGAGCAGTACTTC,CASSGPEQYF
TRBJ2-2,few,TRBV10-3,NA,TGTGCCATCAGCGGGTCCACCGGGGAGCTGTTTTTT,CAISGSTGELFF
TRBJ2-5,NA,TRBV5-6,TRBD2,TGTGCCAGCAGCTCGGGACTAGCGTTTCAAGAGACCCAGTACTTC,CASSSGLAFQETQYF
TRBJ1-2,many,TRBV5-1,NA,TGCGCCAGCAGCCTAGACCCTGCGGACTATGGCTACACCTTC,CASSLDPADYGYTF
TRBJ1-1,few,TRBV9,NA,TGTGCCAGCAGCGTAGGCCGGGGGGCGCGGACAGAAGCTTTCTTT,CASSVGRGARTEAFF
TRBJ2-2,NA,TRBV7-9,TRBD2,TGTGCCAGCAGCTGGGGTCTCGCGGGAGGCACCGGGGAGCTGTTTTTT,CASSWGLAGGTGELFF